This TCR beta chain was obtained from a study of T-cell memory formation after mild COVID-19. Broader study findings: CD8+ contracting clones occupied EMRA, while CD4+ ones occupied mainly CM and EM. A second wave of clones peaked on day 37, and their SARS-CoV-2 specificity went unconfirmed. Memory cells collected pre-infection included some clones that later responded, suggesting cross-reactive memory joined.

The germline gives CDR1 SGHAT, CDR2 FQNNGV. With 0 bases removed from V and 7 bases from J, the gap between germline ends came to 4 bases. The CDR3 is made up of 12 amino acids. This clonotype was counted many times. Antigen: not known. Using its own MiXCR run on the 5' RACE reads, TCRdb lists one record per CDR3 protein. Of around 260,000 distinct CDR3 sequences listed, 15% to 20% are singletons. The sequenced material came from PBMCs or a T cell subset sorted from them (not recorded which). The source of this sequence is a man younger than 35 who had mild COVID-19 (a few samples of this study predate the infection). Cell type and time point are not known. The V and J genes are TRBV11-2 and TRBJ2-4; no firm D call. CDR3 amino acids: CASSLDENIQYF. The CDR3 DNA sequence: TGTGCCAGCAGCTTAGATGAGAACATTCAGTACTTC.